The table lists the clone carrying this T cell receptor (beta chain) with a few counts. Antigen: not known. V was shortened by 0 bases and J by 10 bases, with 12 bases between the two germline ends. The germline V gene encodes CDR1 SGHTA and CDR2 FQGNSA. CDR3 length equals 13 residues. This specimen comes from a study of beta chain features in type 1 diabetes. Points from the study as a whole: Type 1 diabetes patients had moderately but significantly shorter TCRB CDR3s in all four CD4+ subsets.

Every isolated RNA sample was fully reverse transcribed, so sequencing captured expressed TCRB transcripts. The average read count of naive, central memory and regulatory T cell samples was about 3.57 million. Data came from immunoSEQ multiplex PCR; TCRdb stores just in-frame clones and leaves some out. This table has 600,000 to 700,000 clones, around 15% appearing once. This clonotype originated in a man between 18 and 35 years old with type 1 diabetes. Material for sequencing was naive CD4+ T cells from blood. The chain recombines TRBV7-2 with TRBJ1-1; D not certain. DNA for the CDR3: TGTGCCAGCAGCTTAGCTGGGTTCATCGGAGCTTTCTTT. Its protein is CASSLAGFIGAFF.